This T cell receptor beta chain was sequenced for a study of blood T cell dynamics during melanoma immunotherapy. As for the study in general: Patients with metastatic melanoma got pembrolizumab or nivolumab-ipilimumab as first-line care.

Sample time point: pre-treatment baseline. No patient had earlier systemic cancer treatment, concurrent immunosuppressants, or another active cancer. Study-wide results and limits: The study could not tell melanoma-specific clones from general immune activation.

This CDR3 contains 14 residues. Trimming cost V 4 bases and J 3 bases; bases outside gene matches: 7. Germline values: CDR1 SGHRS, CDR2 YFSETQ. Turning to this clone: Its antigen is not identified.

A fixed DNA input of around 0.35 ug was used per bulk PBMC sample. Produced via immunoSEQ multiplex PCR; TCRdb's table is partial and in-frame only. This table has some 25,000 clones, 70% to 90% appearing once. The TCR was taken from a human donor with melanoma. The rearrangement links TRBV5-1 to TRBJ2-7; 7 bases agree with TRBD2. Sequenced here: blood, sampled from a patient treated with checkpoint blockade. The CDR3: CASSNIAGDYEQYF. The CDR3 nucleotides are TGCGCCAGCAGCAATATAGCGGGCGACTACGAGCAGTACTTC.